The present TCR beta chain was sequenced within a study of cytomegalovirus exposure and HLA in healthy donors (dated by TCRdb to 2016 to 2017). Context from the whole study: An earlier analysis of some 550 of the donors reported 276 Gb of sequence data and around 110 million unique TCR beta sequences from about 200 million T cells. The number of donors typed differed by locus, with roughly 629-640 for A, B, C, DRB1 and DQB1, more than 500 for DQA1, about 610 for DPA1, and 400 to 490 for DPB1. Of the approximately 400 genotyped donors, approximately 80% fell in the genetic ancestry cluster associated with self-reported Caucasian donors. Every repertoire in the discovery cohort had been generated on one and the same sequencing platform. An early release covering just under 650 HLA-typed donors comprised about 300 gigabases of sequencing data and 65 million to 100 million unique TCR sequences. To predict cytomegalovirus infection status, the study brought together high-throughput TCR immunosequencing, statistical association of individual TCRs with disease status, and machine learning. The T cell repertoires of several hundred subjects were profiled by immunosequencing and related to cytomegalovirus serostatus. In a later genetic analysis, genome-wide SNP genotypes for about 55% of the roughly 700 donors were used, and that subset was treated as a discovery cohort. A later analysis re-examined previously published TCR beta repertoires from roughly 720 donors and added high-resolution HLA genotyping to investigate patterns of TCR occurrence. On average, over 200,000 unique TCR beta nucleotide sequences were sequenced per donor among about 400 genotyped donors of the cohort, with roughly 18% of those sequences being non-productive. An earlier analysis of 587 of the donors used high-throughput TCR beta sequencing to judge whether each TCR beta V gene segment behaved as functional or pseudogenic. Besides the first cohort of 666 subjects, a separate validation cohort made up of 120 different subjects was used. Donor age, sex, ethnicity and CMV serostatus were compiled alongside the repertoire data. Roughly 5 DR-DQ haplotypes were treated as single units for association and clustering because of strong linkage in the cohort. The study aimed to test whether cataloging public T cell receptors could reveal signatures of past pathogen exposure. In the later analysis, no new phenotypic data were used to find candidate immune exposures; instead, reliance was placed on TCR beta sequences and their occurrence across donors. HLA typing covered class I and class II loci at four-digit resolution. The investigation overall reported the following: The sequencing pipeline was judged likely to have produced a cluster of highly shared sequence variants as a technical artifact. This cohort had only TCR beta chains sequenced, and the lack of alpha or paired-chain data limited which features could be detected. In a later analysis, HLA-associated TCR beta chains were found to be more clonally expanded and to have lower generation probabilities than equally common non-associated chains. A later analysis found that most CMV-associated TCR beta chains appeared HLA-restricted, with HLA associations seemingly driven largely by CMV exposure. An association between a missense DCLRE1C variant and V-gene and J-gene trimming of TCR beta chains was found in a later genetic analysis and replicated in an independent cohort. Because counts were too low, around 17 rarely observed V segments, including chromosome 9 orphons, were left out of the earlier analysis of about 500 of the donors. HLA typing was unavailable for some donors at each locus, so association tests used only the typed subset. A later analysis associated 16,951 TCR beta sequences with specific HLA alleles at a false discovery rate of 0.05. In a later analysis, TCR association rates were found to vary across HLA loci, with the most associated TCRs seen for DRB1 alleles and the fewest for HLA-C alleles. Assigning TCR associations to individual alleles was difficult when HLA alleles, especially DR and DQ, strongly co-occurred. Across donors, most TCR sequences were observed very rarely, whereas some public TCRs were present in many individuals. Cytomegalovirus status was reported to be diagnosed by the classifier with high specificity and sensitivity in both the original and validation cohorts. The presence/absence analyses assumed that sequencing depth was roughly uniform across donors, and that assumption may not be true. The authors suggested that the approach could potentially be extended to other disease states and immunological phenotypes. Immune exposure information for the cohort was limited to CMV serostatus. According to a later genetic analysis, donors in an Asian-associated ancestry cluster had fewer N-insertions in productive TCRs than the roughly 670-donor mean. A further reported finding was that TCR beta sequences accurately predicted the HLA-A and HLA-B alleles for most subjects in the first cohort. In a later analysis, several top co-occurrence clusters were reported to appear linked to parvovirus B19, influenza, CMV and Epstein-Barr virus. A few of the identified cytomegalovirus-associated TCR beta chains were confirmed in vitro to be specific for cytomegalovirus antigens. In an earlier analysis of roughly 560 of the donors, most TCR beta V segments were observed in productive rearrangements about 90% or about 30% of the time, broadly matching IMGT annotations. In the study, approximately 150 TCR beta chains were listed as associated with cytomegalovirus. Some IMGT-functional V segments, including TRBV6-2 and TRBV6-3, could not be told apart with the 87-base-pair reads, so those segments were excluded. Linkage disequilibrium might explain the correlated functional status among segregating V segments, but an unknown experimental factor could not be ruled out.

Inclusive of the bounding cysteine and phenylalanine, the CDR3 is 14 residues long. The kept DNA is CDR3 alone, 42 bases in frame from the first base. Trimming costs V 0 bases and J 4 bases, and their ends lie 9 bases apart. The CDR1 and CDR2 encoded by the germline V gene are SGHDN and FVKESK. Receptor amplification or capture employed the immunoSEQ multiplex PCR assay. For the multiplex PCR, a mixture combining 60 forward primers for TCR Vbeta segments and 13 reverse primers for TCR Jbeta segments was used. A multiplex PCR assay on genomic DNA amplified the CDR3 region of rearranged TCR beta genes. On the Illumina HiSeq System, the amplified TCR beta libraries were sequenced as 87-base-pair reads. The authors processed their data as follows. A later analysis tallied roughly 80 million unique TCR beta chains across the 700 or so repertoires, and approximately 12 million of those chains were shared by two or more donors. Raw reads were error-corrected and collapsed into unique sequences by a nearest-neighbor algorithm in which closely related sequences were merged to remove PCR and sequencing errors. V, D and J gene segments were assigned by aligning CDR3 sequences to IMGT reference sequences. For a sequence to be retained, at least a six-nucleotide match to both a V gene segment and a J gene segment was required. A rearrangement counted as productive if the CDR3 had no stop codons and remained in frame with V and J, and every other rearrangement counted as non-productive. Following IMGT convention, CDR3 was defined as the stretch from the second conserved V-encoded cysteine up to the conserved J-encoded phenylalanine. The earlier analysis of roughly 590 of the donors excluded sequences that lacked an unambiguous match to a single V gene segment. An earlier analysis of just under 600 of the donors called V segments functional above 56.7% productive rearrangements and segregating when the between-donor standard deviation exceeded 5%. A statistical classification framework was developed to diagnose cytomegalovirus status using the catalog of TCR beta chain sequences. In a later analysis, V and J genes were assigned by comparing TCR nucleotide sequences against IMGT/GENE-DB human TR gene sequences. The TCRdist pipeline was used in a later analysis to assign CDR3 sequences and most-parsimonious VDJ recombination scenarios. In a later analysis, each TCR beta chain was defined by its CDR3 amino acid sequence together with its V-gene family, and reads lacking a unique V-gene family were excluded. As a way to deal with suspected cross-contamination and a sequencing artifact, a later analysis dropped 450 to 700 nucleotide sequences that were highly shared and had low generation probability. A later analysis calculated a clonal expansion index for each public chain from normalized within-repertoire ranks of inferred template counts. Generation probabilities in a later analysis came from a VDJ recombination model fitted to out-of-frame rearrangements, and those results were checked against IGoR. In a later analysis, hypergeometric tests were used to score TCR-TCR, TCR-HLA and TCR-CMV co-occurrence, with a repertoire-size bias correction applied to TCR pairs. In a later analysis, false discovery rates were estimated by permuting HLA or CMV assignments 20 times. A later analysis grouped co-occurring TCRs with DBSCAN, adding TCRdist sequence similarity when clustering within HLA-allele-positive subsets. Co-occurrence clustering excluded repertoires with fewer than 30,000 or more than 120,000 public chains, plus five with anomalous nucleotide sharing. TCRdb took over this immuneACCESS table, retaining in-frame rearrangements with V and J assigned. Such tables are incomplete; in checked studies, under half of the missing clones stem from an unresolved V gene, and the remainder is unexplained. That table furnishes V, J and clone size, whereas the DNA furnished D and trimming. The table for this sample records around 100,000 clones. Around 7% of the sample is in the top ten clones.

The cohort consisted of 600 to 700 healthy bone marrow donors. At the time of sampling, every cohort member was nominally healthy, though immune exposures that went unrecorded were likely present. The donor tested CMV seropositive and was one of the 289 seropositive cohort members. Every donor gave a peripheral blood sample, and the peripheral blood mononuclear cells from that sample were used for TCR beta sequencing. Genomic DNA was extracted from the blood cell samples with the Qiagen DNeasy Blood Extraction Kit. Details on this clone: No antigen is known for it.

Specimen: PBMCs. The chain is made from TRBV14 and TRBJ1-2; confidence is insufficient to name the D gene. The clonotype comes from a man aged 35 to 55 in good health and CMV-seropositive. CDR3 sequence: CASSQDRGSYGYTF. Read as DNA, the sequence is TGTGCCAGCAGCCAAGATCGGGGTAGCTATGGCTACACCTTC.